Listed here are 17 T cell receptor beta chains from one sample, sequenced in a study of cytomegalovirus exposure and HLA in healthy donors (dated 2017 in TCRdb). The library was built by means of the immunoSEQ multiplex PCR assay. TCRdb holds this immuneACCESS table with in-frame rearrangements only. Some clones are missing; in checked studies, unresolved V genes explain under half, and the rest has no known cause. For this sample the table gives about 220,000 clones, of which approximately 80% were detected only once. Together, the top ten hold more than 13% of the sample. The sequencing sample was made of PBMCs. The receptors come from a woman in her thirties in good health and CMV-seropositive.

The chain is built from TRBV19 and TRBJ1-5; D is undetermined. Germline CDR1 is LNHDA and CDR2 is SQIVND (reference sequence). The CDR3 has 15 residues. V was shortened by 3 bases and J by 4 bases, with 13 bases between the two germline ends. The DNA of the CDR3 is TGTGCCAGTAGTATTGTTGTAACGCGGAATCAGCCCCAGCATTTT. Protein: CASSIVVTRNQPQHF.

The J gene is TRBJ2-1, the V gene TRBV11-3; D possibly matches TRBD1 or TRBD2 (5 bases each). The CDR3 is 15 residues long. V was trimmed by 2 bases and J by 2 bases, leaving 10 bases between them. The germline gives CDR1 SGHNT, CDR2 YENEEA. CDR3 nucleotide sequence: TGTGCCAGCAGCTTAACAAGGGGACCCTACAATGAGCAGTTCTTC. Its translation: CASSLTRGPYNEQFF.

This clone has only one observation. This chain uses TRBV27 with TRBJ2-1; 7 bases are shared with TRBD2. The CDR3 runs 17 residues. V gave up 2 bases and J gave up 7 bases; unmatched junction bases: 14. Per germline, CDR1 MNHEY and CDR2 SMNVEV (reference sequence). The CDR3 region is CASSLPSLGRVGNEQFF. The CDR3 bases are TGTGCCAGCAGTTTACCCAGTCTTGGGAGGGTCGGTAATGAGCAGTTCTTC.

This clone was seen only once. This chain links TRBV6-5 with TRBJ1-1, with D possibly being TRBD1 (5 bases). CDR3 size: 14 residues. The V end lost 6 bases, the J end lost 6 bases, and 17 bases lay between the germline ends. The germline CDR1 and CDR2 sequences are MNHEY and SVGAGI. The CDR3 is CASRTQGRGAEAFF. The CDR3 coding sequence is TGTGCCAGCAGGACCCAGGGAAGGGGCGCTGAAGCTTTCTTT.

The chain uses TRBV19 and TRBJ2-7; 10 bases fit TRBD2. Trimming cost V 6 bases and J 4 bases; bases outside gene matches: 12. CDR1 is LNHDA and CDR2 is SQIVND in the germline V gene (reference sequence). CDR3 size: 16 residues. The CDR3 nucleotides are TGTGCCAGTAGAAAGGCCGCGCTAGCGGGAGCGTACGAGCAGTACTTC. Translation gives CASRKAALAGAYEQYF.

The chain employs TRBV6-1 and TRBJ1-5; no clear D. This CDR3 has 16 amino acids. Trimming pared 2 bases from V and 2 bases from J, leaving 13 bases between. The germline gives CDR1 MNHNS, CDR2 SASEGT. The CDR3 protein is CASSELQPGGNQPQHF. The CDR3 region has the DNA TGTGCCAGCAGTGAACTACAGCCTGGGGGCAATCAGCCCCAGCATTTT.

This chain joins TRBV4-1 and TRBJ2-2; 11 bases are shared with TRBD1. The CDR3 covers 15 residues. The J segment lost 3 bases and the V segment lost 6 bases, leaving 3 bases of the junction unmatched. Germline V lookup: CDR1 MGHRA, CDR2 YSYEKL. The CDR3, as DNA: TGCGCCAGCAGTGGACAGGGGGCCGACACCGGGGAGCTGTTTTTT. The encoded protein is CASSGQGADTGELFF.

The J gene is TRBJ1-2, the V gene TRBV5-1, with D unresolved. CDR1 and CDR2 from the germline V gene are SGHRS and YFSETQ. Trimming removed 0 bases at V and 7 bases at J, with 10 bases between. The CDR3 runs 13 residues. CDR3 nucleotides: TGCGCCAGCAGCTTGGAGTCGTTTGCTGGCTACACCTTC. Its protein product is CASSLESFAGYTF.

The rearrangement uses TRBV30 and TRBJ2-7; 9 positions match TRBD1. CDR1 is GTSNPN, CDR2 SVGIG, per germline (reference sequence). The CDR3 sequence is 14 residues long. V was pared by 4 bases and J by 6 bases, with 10 bases of the junction left unmatched. The CDR3 region is CAWNKWTGEFEQYF. The DNA of the CDR3 is TGTGCCTGGAACAAGTGGACAGGGGAATTCGAGCAGTACTTC.

This clone was found a few times. V gene TRBV10-3 combines with J gene TRBJ2-7, with 7 bases matching TRBD1. The germline gives CDR1 ENHRY, CDR2 SYGVKD. The V and J ends lost 6 bases and 13 bases, in that order; junction bases with no gene match: 9. CDR3 length equals 11 residues. This chain's CDR3 is CAISDRDSRYF. CDR3 coding DNA: TGTGCCATCAGCGACCGGGACAGCCGTTACTTC.

The chain combines TRBV6-1 with TRBJ2-2, with 7 bases aligning to TRBD1. CDR1 and CDR2 from the germline V gene are MNHNS and SASEGT. This CDR3 is built from 16 residues. J lost 0 bases, V lost 2 bases, and 3 bases had no gene match. Here the CDR3 DNA reads TGTGCCAGCAGTGAACAGGGGGTACCGAACACCGGGGAGCTGTTTTTT. It codes for CASSEQGVPNTGELFF.

V gene TRBV19 combines with J gene TRBJ2-7; no clear D gene. Trimming left V 5 bases short and J 6 bases short, with 11 bases between. Looked up from germline, CDR1 is LNHDA and CDR2 is SQIVND (reference sequence). The CDR3 covers 12 residues. The CDR3 DNA sequence: TGTGCCAGTAGTTTCGCCCTTGGCGAGCAGTACTTC. Translating gives CASSFALGEQYF.

The chain links TRBV7-6 to TRBJ2-7; 10 nucleotides align to TRBD1. V lost 5 bases, J lost 6 bases, and 10 bases stayed unmatched. The length of the CDR3 is 15 residues. The V gene's germline CDR1 is SGHVS and CDR2 FNYEAQ. The CDR3 region is CASSATGTGETEQYF. The CDR3 bases are TGTGCCAGCAGCGCGACCGGGACAGGGGAAACCGAGCAGTACTTC.

This clone has just one count. The V gene is TRBV6-5, the J gene TRBJ2-6; the D gene is possibly TRBD2 (5 bases). Trimming stripped 2 bases from V and 4 bases from J, with 9 bases between. The length of the CDR3 is 15 residues. Looked up from germline, CDR1 is MNHEY and CDR2 is SVGAGI. The CDR3 DNA sequence: TGTGCCAGCAGTTACCTCGGGGTAGGGGCCAACGTCCTGACTTTC. Amino acid sequence: CASSYLGVGANVLTF.

The chain recombines TRBV5-1 with TRBJ2-7; tentatively, D is TRBD2 (6 bases). Germline V lookup: CDR1 SGHRS, CDR2 YFSETQ. V gave up 4 bases and J gave up 4 bases, with 15 bases separating them. This CDR3 has 14 amino acids. The CDR3 loop reads CASSIRERLYEQYF. The CDR3 DNA reads as TGCGCCAGCAGCATCCGGGAGCGACTATACGAGCAGTACTTC.

This clone was recorded only once. This chain joins TRBV30 and TRBJ2-1, with D hard to call. Germline V gives CDR1 GTSNPN, CDR2 SVGIG (reference sequence). The CDR3 covers 10 residues. V gave up 5 bases and J gave up 6 bases, with 5 bases separating them. The CDR3 region is CAWGINEQFF. As DNA, the CDR3 is TGTGCCTGGGGAATCAATGAGCAGTTCTTC.

In the case of this clone: The sample contains more than one DNA sequence encoding this CDR3. The CDR3, as DNA: TGTGCCAGCAGCATCGGGACTCGGTACGAGCAGTACTTC. This gives the protein CASSIGTRYEQYF. The chain links TRBV7-2 to TRBJ2-7, with a possible D match to TRBD2 (6 bases). The CDR3 sequence is 13 residues long. The germline gives CDR1 SGHTA, CDR2 FQGNSA. V lost 5 bases, J lost 4 bases, and 12 bases lay in between. Full variable domain (rest looked up from reference TRBV7-2 and TRBJ2-7): GAGVSQSPSNKVTEKGKDVELRCDPISGHTALYWYRQSLGQGLEFLIYFQGNSAPDKSGLPSDRFSAERTGGSVSTLTIQRTQQEDSAVYLCASSIGTRYEQYFGPGTRLTVT.